These 20 T cell receptor beta chains came from one sample sequenced in a study of neoadjuvant nivolumab and ipilimumab in lung cancer. Method: immunoSEQ multiplex PCR; TCRdb's copy keeps in-frame clones and lacks some. The data contain some 18,000 clones, approximately 87% of them singletons. Sample: peripheral blood, taken before neoadjuvant nivolumab, alone or with ipilimumab. The receptors derive from an adult with non-small cell lung cancer.

The rearrangement uses TRBV9 and TRBJ1-2, with 8 bases that match TRBD1. Germline values: CDR1 SGDLS, CDR2 YYNGEE. The ends lost 0 bases at V and 4 bases at J; junction bases unmatched: 11. There are 17 residues in the CDR3. The CDR3 nucleotides read TGTGCCAGCAGCGTAGTTGGGGACGGGACAGGCACCTATGGCTACACCTTC. Translated: CASSVVGDGTGTYGYTF.

V and J are TRBV5-1 and TRBJ2-7; D is uncertain. The CDR3 spans 12 residues. V dropped 4 bases and J dropped 1 base, with 6 bases sitting between them. Germline assignment: CDR1 SGHRS and CDR2 YFSETQ. DNA of the CDR3: TGCGCCAGCAGCCCCTCATCCTACGAGCAGTACTTC. Protein sequence: CASSPSSYEQYF.

The chain combines TRBV11-3 with TRBJ2-1; TRBD2 matches at 16 bases. The CDR3 is made up of 16 amino acids. The germline CDR1 and CDR2 sequences are SGHNT and YENEEA. V trimming: 5 bases; J trimming: 9 bases; junction bases outside the gene matches: 7. The CDR3 sequence: CASSQGLAGGLVEQFF. The CDR3, as DNA: TGTGCCAGCAGCCAGGGACTAGCGGGAGGGCTGGTTGAGCAGTTCTTC. The variable domain in full, completed from reference TRBV11-3 and TRBJ2-1, reads EAGVVQSPRYKIIEKKQPVAFWCNPISGHNTLYWYLQNLGQGPELLIRYENEEAVDDSQLPKDRFSAERLKGVDSTLKIQPAELGDSAVYLCASSQGLAGGLVEQFFGPGTRLTVL.

This clone was recorded once. The chain is built from TRBV29-1 and TRBJ2-7, with D perhaps being TRBD1 or TRBD2 (5 bases each). CDR1 is SQVTM and CDR2 is ANQGSEA in the germline V gene. This CDR3 has 16 amino acids. V was shortened by 2 bases and J by 3 bases, with 20 bases between the two germline ends. CDR3 in amino acids: CSVEFVEGTKYYEQYF. CDR3 DNA: TGCAGCGTTGAATTCGTAGAGGGGACGAAGTACTACGAGCAGTACTTC.

This chain links TRBV11-2 with TRBJ2-5; 10 positions match TRBD2. The V gene's germline CDR1 is SGHAT and CDR2 FQNNGV. The CDR3 length is 16 residues. The V gene end was trimmed by 7 bases and the J gene end by 8 bases; junction bases not matched to a gene: 16. CDR3 nucleotides: TGTGCCAGCACCTCCTCGATGAAGCTAGCGGGAGTCACCCAGTACTTC. This gives the protein CASTSSMKLAGVTQYF.

The chain employs TRBV18 and TRBJ1-2; D is ambiguous. Per germline, CDR1 KGHSH and CDR2 LQKENI. Trimming cost V 0 bases and J 4 bases, with 6 bases left between them. This CDR3 spans 13 amino acids. This CDR3 reads CASSPPGAYGYTF. CDR3 DNA sequence: TGTGCCAGCTCACCACCGGGAGCCTATGGCTACACCTTC.

This chain joins TRBV18 and TRBJ2-5; D is ambiguous. This CDR3 is 13 amino acids long. Germline CDR1 KGHSH, CDR2 LQKENI. The germline V and J ends were trimmed by 3 bases and 4 bases, with 9 bases remaining between them. The CDR3 is CASSPGVSETQYF. In nucleotides, the CDR3 is TGTGCCAGCTCACCTGGGGTTTCAGAGACCCAGTACTTC.

The V call is TRBV14, the J call TRBJ2-7; 9 bases agree with TRBD1. The CDR3 loop spans 14 amino acids. Germline assignment: CDR1 SGHDN and CDR2 FVKESK. J was trimmed by 6 bases and V by 4 bases; bases with no gene match: 7. The CDR3 nucleotides read TGTGCCAGCAGCCTGGGACAGGGCTTTAGCGAGCAGTACTTC. This encodes CASSLGQGFSEQYF.

The rearrangement links TRBV30 to TRBJ1-1, with D possibly being TRBD1 (6 bases). The CDR3 is made up of 11 amino acids. Per germline, CDR1 GTSNPN and CDR2 SVGIG (reference sequence). V was cut by 4 bases and J by 4 bases, with 7 bases left in between. CDR3 sequence (DNA): TGTGCCTGGAAGGGGGGCACTGAAGCTTTCTTT. Translation: CAWKGGTEAFF.

The chain is built from TRBV7-9 and TRBJ2-7, with no clear D. Deletions cut 3 bases from V and 2 bases from J, with 11 bases between. This CDR3 has 14 residues. Per the germline V gene, CDR1 is SEHNR and CDR2 is FQNEAQ (reference sequence). The CDR3 region has the DNA TGTGCCAGCAGCTTCGACGGGTTTACCTACGAGCAGTACTTC. Amino acid sequence: CASSFDGFTYEQYF.

J is TRBJ1-2 and V is TRBV5-6; 8 bases agree with TRBD1. The CDR3 length is 14 residues. Germline V gene data show CDR1 as SGHDT and CDR2 as YYEEEE. V was clipped by 3 bases and J by 4 bases; unmatched bases: 5. As DNA, the CDR3 is TGTGCCAGCAGCTGGGACAGGAGGGGCTATGGCTACACCTTC. Protein sequence: CASSWDRRGYGYTF.

The J gene is TRBJ2-1, the V gene TRBV11-2, with D uncertain. Germline values: CDR1 SGHAT, CDR2 FQNNGV. V was pared by 1 base and J by 10 bases, with 8 bases between. CDR3 length: 12 amino acids. This CDR3 is CASSLAPTEQFF. Written as DNA, the CDR3 is TGTGCCAGCAGCTTAGCCCCCACGGAGCAGTTCTTC. Full variable domain (rest looked up from reference TRBV11-2 and TRBJ2-1): EAGVAQSPRYKIIEKRQSVAFWCNPISGHATLYWYQQILGQGPKLLIQFQNNGVVDDSQLPKDRFSAERLKGVDSTLKIQPAKLEDSAVYLCASSLAPTEQFFGPGTRLTVL.

The genes are TRBV7-9 and TRBJ1-2; D unclear. The ends were cut back, 1 base at V and 8 bases at J, with 11 bases in the middle. This CDR3 comprises 13 residues. Germline V gene sequence: CDR1 SEHNR, CDR2 FQNEAQ (reference sequence). The CDR3 spells CASSLDGRKGYTF. CDR3 coding DNA: TGTGCCAGCAGCTTAGACGGGAGGAAAGGCTACACCTTC.

The chain has TRBV18 and TRBJ2-5; the match to TRBD2 covers 8 bases. CDR3 length equals 19 residues. J gave up 1 base and V 3 bases, and 16 bases lay outside the gene matches. From germline, CDR1 is KGHSH and CDR2 LQKENI. CDR3 sequence: CASSPNQGASGRPQETQYF. CDR3 coding DNA: TGTGCCAGCTCACCTAATCAGGGTGCGAGCGGGAGACCCCAAGAGACCCAGTACTTC.

V is TRBV4-1 and J is TRBJ2-7; D is perhaps TRBD2 (5 bases). CDR1 and CDR2 (germline): MGHRA, YSYEKL. The CDR3 has 16 amino acids. V was cut by 2 bases and J by 0 bases, with 14 bases left in between. The CDR3 reads CASSQYRLAGSYEQYF. In DNA form, the CDR3 reads TGCGCCAGCAGCCAATATAGGCTAGCCGGCTCCTACGAGCAGTACTTC.

V is TRBV2 and J is TRBJ2-1, with 7 bases fitting TRBD2. V lost 3 bases, J lost 7 bases, and 9 bases stayed unmatched. Looked up from germline, CDR1 is SNHLY and CDR2 is FYNNEI. The CDR3 is 15 amino acids. The CDR3 reads CASSERGGSLNEQFF. CDR3 DNA: TGTGCCAGCAGTGAGAGGGGCGGGAGTCTTAATGAGCAGTTCTTC.

This clone appeared a single time. The chain employs TRBV18 and TRBJ2-7; perhaps D is TRBD1 or TRBD2 (7 bases each). Germline values: CDR1 KGHSH, CDR2 LQKENI. The CDR3 runs 14 residues. The V gene lost 5 bases and the J gene lost 5 bases, with 16 bases spanning the gap. The CDR3 region has the DNA TGTGCCAGCTCAAGTCAGGGGGGGCCCAACGAGCAGTACTTC. Protein: CASSSQGGPNEQYF.

The CDR3: CASSLGAENTEAFF. The CDR3 DNA follows: TGCGCCAGCAGCTTGGGGGCTGAGAACACTGAAGCTTTCTTT. The chain has TRBV5-1 and TRBJ1-1; D is ambiguous. Germline CDR1 is SGHRS and CDR2 is YFSETQ. This CDR3 has 14 residues. The germline V and J ends were trimmed by 0 bases and 1 base, with 7 bases remaining between them.

J is TRBJ1-1 and V is TRBV7-6; weak D call: TRBD1 (5 bases). V dropped 1 base and J dropped 5 bases, with 14 bases sitting between them. CDR1 and CDR2 (germline): SGHVS, FNYEAQ. The CDR3 sequence is 15 residues long. Here the CDR3 DNA reads TGTGCCAGCAGCTTAGTAGCGGGGGGAAAGACTGAAGCTTTCTTT. It encodes CASSLVAGGKTEAFF.

The chain combines TRBV11-2 with TRBJ1-1; 7 bases map to TRBD1. J gave up 4 bases and V 4 bases, and 6 bases lay outside the gene matches. The CDR3 is made up of 14 amino acids. CDR1 is SGHAT, CDR2 FQNNGV, per germline. The DNA of the CDR3 is TGTGCCAGCAGCTCTTACAGGGGAGGCACTGAAGCTTTCTTT. It specifies CASSSYRGGTEAFF.